One and the same sample provided the 14 T cell receptor beta chains below, sequenced in a study of response to subunit inactivated influenza vaccine. A single record per CDR3 protein comes from TCRdb applying MiXCR to the RT-PCR reads. Among roughly 500,000 distinct CDR3 sequences, 16% were seen once, and the ten largest hold less than 4%. The sequencing here drew on CD4+ T cells sorted from PBMCs, taken around 25 months after vaccination. The receptors were gathered from a man between 50 and 75 years old who received an inactivated influenza vaccine.

This clonotype turned up a few times. The chain links TRBV6-2 or TRBV6-3 to TRBJ2-7; D may be TRBD1 (6 bases). CDR1 MNHEY and CDR2 SVGEGT come from the germline V gene. This CDR3 contains 12 residues. V was trimmed by 4 bases and J by 5 bases, leaving 9 bases between them. CDR3 amino acids: CASSWAGDEQYF. The CDR3 DNA sequence: TGTGCCAGCAGTTGGGCAGGGGACGAGCAGTACTTC.

This clonotype was found a few times. This chain connects TRBV5-1 to TRBJ2-7; 8 nucleotides align to TRBD1. The V gene end was trimmed by 2 bases and the J gene end by 7 bases; junction bases not matched to a gene: 5. CDR1 and CDR2 from the germline V gene are SGHRS and YFSETQ. This CDR3 has 13 residues. CDR3 DNA sequence: TGCGCCAGCAGCTTTAACAGGGGGAGTGAGCAGTACTTC. It is translated as CASSFNRGSEQYF.

In this sample, this clonotype turned up a few times. The chain recombines TRBV20-1 with TRBJ1-5, with D possibly being TRBD1 (5 bases). Germline loops: CDR1 DFQATT, CDR2 SNEGSKA (reference sequence). The length of the CDR3 is 17 residues. The V and J ends lost 0 bases and 0 bases respectively, with 15 bases between them. CDR3 DNA: TGCAGTGCTAGAGATCTTAGAGACAGATATAGCAATCAGCCCCAGCATTTT. Its translation is CSARDLRDRYSNQPQHF.

The V call is TRBV12-3 or TRBV12-4, the J call TRBJ1-1; possible D gene TRBD1, 5 bases. V was trimmed by 6 bases and J by 0 bases, leaving 20 bases between them. The CDR3 has 17 residues. The CDR3 DNA follows: TGTGCCAGCAGCCCCGGGGACGGCGGCTTCATGAACACTGAAGCTTTCTTT. Encoded protein: CASSPGDGGFMNTEAFF.

V usage is TRBV7-6 and J usage is TRBJ1-4, with D uncertain. V dropped 0 bases and J dropped 3 bases, with 5 bases sitting between them. The CDR3 sequence is 14 residues long. Germline V gene sequence: CDR1 SGHVS, CDR2 FNYEAQ. The CDR3 here is CASSLAPSNEKLFF. CDR3 nucleotide sequence: TGTGCCAGCAGCTTAGCGCCTTCTAATGAAAAACTGTTTTTT.

A word on this clonotype: Its ends do not fully match the called genes, so a read error is possible. The chain uses TRBV5-5 and TRBJ1-5, with 8 bases that match TRBD1. Germline loops: CDR1 SGHKS, CDR2 YYEKEE (reference sequence). The CDR3 has 15 residues. DNA for the CDR3: TGTGTCAGCAGCTTTGGGACAGGAGACAATCAGCCCCAGCATTTT. Protein: CVSSFGTGDNQPQHF.

This clonotype was seen only a few times. This chain connects TRBV12-3 or TRBV12-4 to TRBJ2-1; 11 bases fit TRBD1. The V and J ends lost 4 bases and 9 bases, in that order; junction bases with no gene match: 2. This CDR3 is 13 amino acids long. The CDR3 DNA is TGTGCCAGCAGTTGGGGACAGGGGGTTGAGCAGTTCTTC. Residues: CASSWGQGVEQFF.

This clonotype was seen repeatedly, ten times or more. CDR3 region: CASSQVASEKLFF. The CDR3 DNA is TGTGCCAGCAGCCAAGTGGCGAGTGAAAAACTGTTTTTT. The rearrangement joins TRBV4-2 to TRBJ1-4; the D is unclear. Trimming left V 1 base short and J 7 bases short, with 7 bases between. This CDR3 has 13 amino acids. Germline-derived CDR1 and CDR2 are LGHNA and YNFKEQ.

This clonotype occurred many times. J is TRBJ2-1 and V is TRBV12-3 or TRBV12-4; D is possibly TRBD1 (6 bases). V lost 5 bases and J 10 bases, leaving 12 bases between the germline ends. This CDR3 is built from 12 residues. CDR3 protein: CASSPGVREQFF. In DNA form, the CDR3 reads TGTGCCAGCAGTCCAGGGGTTCGGGAGCAGTTCTTC.

This chain connects TRBV3-1 to TRBJ2-1; 9 positions match TRBD2. CDR3 length: 17 amino acids. In germline, CDR1 is LGHDT, CDR2 YNNKEL (reference sequence). V was clipped by 4 bases and J by 2 bases; unmatched bases: 9. The chain's CDR3 is CASSRVHSGGTYNEQFF. The CDR3 DNA is TGTGCCAGCAGCCGAGTTCATAGCGGGGGAACCTACAATGAGCAGTTCTTC.

The chain is built from TRBV29-1 and TRBJ2-7; D perhaps matches TRBD2 (6 bases). V was trimmed by 4 bases and J by 4 bases, leaving 17 bases between them. CDR1 is SQVTM, CDR2 ANQGSEA, per germline. CDR3 size: 14 residues. The CDR3 spells CSVAGLAKRYEQYF. The DNA for the CDR3 is TGCAGCGTTGCAGGGCTAGCGAAAAGGTACGAGCAGTACTTC.

V gene TRBV19 combines with J gene TRBJ2-4, with D possibly TRBD2 on 6 matching bases. V was trimmed by 3 bases and J by 1 base, leaving 10 bases between them. The length of the CDR3 is 15 residues. Looked up from germline, CDR1 is LNHDA and CDR2 is SQIVND (reference sequence). The DNA for the CDR3 is TGTGCCAGTAGTATCTCCGCGGGGGCCAAAAACATTCAGTACTTC. Its translation: CASSISAGAKNIQYF.

This chain connects TRBV6-1 to TRBJ1-1; D may be TRBD1 (6 bases). Germline V gives CDR1 MNHNS, CDR2 SASEGT. The CDR3 totals 13 residues. Between the trimmed V and J ends, which lost 6 bases and 7 bases, there was a span of 15 bases. CDR3 DNA sequence: TGTGCCAGCAGGGCCACAGGGTCGGTTGAAGCTTTCTTT. Protein: CASRATGSVEAFF.

The gene calls are TRBV29-1 and TRBJ2-5; no clear D. Germline CDR1 and CDR2: SQVTM and ANQGSEA. V shed 4 bases and J shed 0 bases, with 6 bases lying between them. The CDR3 is made up of 12 amino acids. CDR3 bases: TGCAGCGTTGGAATTAACCAAGAGACCCAGTACTTC. Protein product: CSVGINQETQYF.